This T cell receptor (beta chain) was captured by sequencing in a study of T cell repertoires in aging, cancer and after chemotherapy. Study-wide background: Donor ages fell into six groups from 30 or younger up to 70 or older. The full dataset contained several million TCR reads. Broader study findings: Across the chemotherapy interval, each cancer cohort showed higher median generation probability, suggesting thymic rebound. No conclusions about immunological memory after chemotherapy can be drawn from the repertoire data.

By sample fraction, this clonotype is medium-sized. Its matching antigen is unknown. Trimming cost V 1 base and J 1 base, with 3 bases left between them. Germline-derived CDR1 and CDR2 are SGHDT and YYEEEE. The CDR3 runs 14 residues. TCR beta rearrangements were amplified from peripheral blood genomic DNA. Multiplex touch-down PCR with TRB-A/B primers amplified rearranged V-D-J TRB sequences. TCRdb used MiXCR to reprocess the multiplex PCR reads, holding one entry per CDR3 protein. The data contain 7,000 to 9,500 distinct CDR3 sequences, more than 20% of them seen just once; the ten biggest clones take up roughly an eighth.

The gene calls are TRBV5-6 and TRBJ2-6; unclear D gene. The receptor was derived from a human donor with a blood cancer. The donor label of this sample is uncertain. Input material: blood. The CDR3 loop is CASSLISGANVLTF. CDR3 in DNA: TGTGCCAGCAGCTTGATATCTGGGGCCAACGTCCTGACTTTC. The whole variable domain, filled in from reference TRBV5-6 and TRBJ2-6, reads DAGVTQSPTHLIKTRGQQVTLRCSPKSGHDTVSWYQQALGQGPQFIFQYYEEEERQRGNFPDRFSGHQFPNYSSELNVNALLLGDSALYLCASSLISGANVLTFGAGSRLTVL.